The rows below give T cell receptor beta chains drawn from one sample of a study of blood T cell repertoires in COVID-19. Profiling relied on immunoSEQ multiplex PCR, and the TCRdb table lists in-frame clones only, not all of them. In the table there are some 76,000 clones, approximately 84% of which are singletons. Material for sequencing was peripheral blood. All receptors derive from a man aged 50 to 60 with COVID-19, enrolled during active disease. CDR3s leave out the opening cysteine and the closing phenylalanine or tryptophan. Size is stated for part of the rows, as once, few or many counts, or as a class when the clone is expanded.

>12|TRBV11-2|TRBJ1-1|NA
ASSSSRGEGASF
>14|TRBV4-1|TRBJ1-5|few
ASSQDSGRSYQPQH
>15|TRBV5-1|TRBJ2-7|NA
ASRPSLGTSGSYEQY
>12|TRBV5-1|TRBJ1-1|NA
ASSLDMWGLEAF
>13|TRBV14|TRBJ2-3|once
ASSQLPGRADTQY
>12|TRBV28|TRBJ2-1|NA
ASSLWARGGEQF
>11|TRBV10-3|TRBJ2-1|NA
AIASGRSNEQF
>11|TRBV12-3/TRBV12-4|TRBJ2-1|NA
ASGRLAPGEQF
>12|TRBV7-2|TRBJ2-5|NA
ASSSAGAQETQY
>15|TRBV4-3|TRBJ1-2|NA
ASSQERSAGQGYGYT
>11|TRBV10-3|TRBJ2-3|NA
AHGGAGRDTQY
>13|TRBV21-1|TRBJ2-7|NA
ASSSTSGKEYEQY
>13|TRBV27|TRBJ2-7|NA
ASSSRLPGSYEQY
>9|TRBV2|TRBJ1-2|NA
ASSEAVHST
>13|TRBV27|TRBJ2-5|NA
ASSFSAGDQETQY
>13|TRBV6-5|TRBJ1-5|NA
ASSYDRGNNQPQH
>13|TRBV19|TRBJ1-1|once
ASSIRGGANTEAF
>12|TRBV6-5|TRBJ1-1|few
ASRQGALGSEAF
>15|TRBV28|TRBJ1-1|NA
ASSLPPLWSMNTEAF
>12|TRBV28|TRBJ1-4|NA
ASGETGEGEKLF
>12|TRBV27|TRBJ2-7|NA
ASRDRGSSYEQY
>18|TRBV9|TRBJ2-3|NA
ASSVGPGTSGRASTDTQY
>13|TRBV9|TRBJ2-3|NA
ASSRGSGHTDTQY
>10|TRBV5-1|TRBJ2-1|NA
ATRHIGGEQF
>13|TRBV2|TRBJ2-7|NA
ASSEALGQAYEQY
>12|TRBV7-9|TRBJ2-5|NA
ASSLVGSPPTQY
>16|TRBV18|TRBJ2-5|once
ASSSAPKLYRRGETQY
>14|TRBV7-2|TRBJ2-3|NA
ASSFQREAGTDTQY
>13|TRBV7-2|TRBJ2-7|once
ASSLSGAETYEQY
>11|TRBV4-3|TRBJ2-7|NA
ASTGQNCNEQY
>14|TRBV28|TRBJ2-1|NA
ASTPRDRGSFHEQF
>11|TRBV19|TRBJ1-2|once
ASADREVFGYT
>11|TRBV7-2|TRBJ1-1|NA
ASSSVRDDEAF
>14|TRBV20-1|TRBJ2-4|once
SASPRQATAKNIQY
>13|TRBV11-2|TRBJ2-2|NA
ASSLKLAPTGELF
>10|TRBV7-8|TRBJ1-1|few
ASSQINWEAF
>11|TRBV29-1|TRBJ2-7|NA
SGATGLPYEQY
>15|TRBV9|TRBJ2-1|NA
ASSVGTSGRADNEQF
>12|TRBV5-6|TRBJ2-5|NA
ASSREGAGETQY
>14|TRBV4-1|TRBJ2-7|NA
ASSQEGGSASGEQY
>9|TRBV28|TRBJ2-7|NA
ASSSPSEQY
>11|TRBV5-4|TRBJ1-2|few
ASSLQGGYGYT
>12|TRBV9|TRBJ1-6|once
ASSPTGGGSPLH
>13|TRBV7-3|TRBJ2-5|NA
ASSLTSTGGETQY
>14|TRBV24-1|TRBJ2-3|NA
ATSDRLAASTDTQY
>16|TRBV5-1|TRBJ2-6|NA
ASSLEGQGAIGANVLT
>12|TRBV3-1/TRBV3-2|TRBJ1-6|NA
ASSRLGAKSPLH
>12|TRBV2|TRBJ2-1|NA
ASTTGGAHNEQF
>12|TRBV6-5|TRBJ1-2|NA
ASSGLRTGRGYT
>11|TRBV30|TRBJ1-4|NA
AWSELRGEKLF
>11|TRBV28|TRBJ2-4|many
ASSFESKNIQY
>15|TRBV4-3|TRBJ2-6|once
ASSHGQGGPGANVLT
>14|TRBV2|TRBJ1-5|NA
ASSEVRSSRGQPQH
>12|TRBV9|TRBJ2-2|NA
ASSSRTNTGELF
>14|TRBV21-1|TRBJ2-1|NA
ASSGLALSSYNEQF
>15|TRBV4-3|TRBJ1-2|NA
ASSPHLDGQVPYGYT
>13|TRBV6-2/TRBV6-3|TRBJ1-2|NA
ASSYAQGSPYGYT
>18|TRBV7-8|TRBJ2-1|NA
ASRLAGLARQNQRYNEQF
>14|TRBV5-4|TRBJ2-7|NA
ASSSGLAGVSYEQY